Below, 25 T cell receptor beta chains from the same sample are listed, as sequenced in a study of blood T cells in healthy people across ages. PCR was performed a second time for about 7 to 12 cycles using a sample-barcoded 5' primer and a J-beta primer mix. Via MiXCR, TCRdb re-called the 5' RACE reads, giving one row per CDR3 protein. The sample contains roughly 800,000 distinct CDR3 sequences, roughly 60% of which appear only once. What was sequenced was blood. The source is a man aged 25-45 years in good health.

V gene TRBV4-3 combines with J gene TRBJ2-1; 9 bases map to TRBD2. The CDR3 is 14 residues long. The germline V gene has CDR1 LGHNA and CDR2 YSLEER. The V and J ends lost 4 bases and 9 bases, in that order; junction bases with no gene match: 7. The CDR3 DNA reads TGCGCCAGCAGCCCGGAGGGACTAGCTTTTGAGCAGTTCTTC. It codes for CASSPEGLAFEQFF.

This clonotype occurred a few times. The chain recombines TRBV4-2 with TRBJ2-1, with 8 bases aligning to TRBD2. The CDR3 has 15 amino acids. V lost 1 base, J lost 5 bases, and 4 bases stayed unmatched. Germline V gives CDR1 LGHNA, CDR2 YNFKEQ. The CDR3 is CASSQASGFNNEQFF. The CDR3 nucleotides read TGTGCCAGCAGCCAAGCTAGCGGGTTTAACAATGAGCAGTTCTTC.

This chain links TRBV12-3 or TRBV12-4 with TRBJ1-4; D call uncertain. Trimming cost V 5 bases and J 0 bases, with 10 bases left between them. The CDR3 length is 15 residues. This chain's CDR3 is CASSDNTATNEKLFF. In DNA form, the CDR3 reads TGTGCCAGCAGTGATAACACAGCAACTAATGAAAAACTGTTTTTT.

This clonotype was observed a few times. In nucleotides, the CDR3 is TGCGCCAGCAGCTTGTTGGCCTCAGATACGCAGTATTTT. Its translation is CASSLLASDTQYF. The chain combines TRBV5-1 with TRBJ2-3; D uncertain. The germline V gene has CDR1 SGHRS and CDR2 YFSETQ. The CDR3 extends over 13 amino acids. V was cut by 1 base and J by 4 bases, with 7 bases left in between.

The V gene is TRBV20-1, the J gene TRBJ2-1, with D possibly being TRBD1 or TRBD2 (5 bases each). CDR3 length: 12 amino acids. Germline lookup yields CDR1 DFQATT and CDR2 SNEGSKA (reference sequence). The chain's CDR3 is CKPEGWLDKQFF. DNA of the CDR3: TGCAAGCCAGAGGGGTGGCTAGATAAGCAGTTCTTC.

This clonotype was seen a few times. This rearrangement joins TRBV4-3 to TRBJ1-2; unclear D gene. V was trimmed by 2 bases and J by 8 bases, leaving 12 bases between them. Germline CDR1 and CDR2: LGHNA and YSLEER. The CDR3 totals 13 residues. CDR3 DNA sequence: TGCGCCAGCAGCCAACTTCAAGGGTCGGGCTACACCTTC. Translating gives CASSQLQGSGYTF.

For the CDR3, the DNA is TGTGCCAGCAGCGTCCGGTACAGGGAAGCCTACGAGCAGTACTTC. Protein: CASSVRYREAYEQYF. V usage is TRBV9 and J usage is TRBJ2-7, with D possibly matching TRBD1 (6 bases). The V end was cut by 2 bases, the J end by 2 bases, with 14 bases between. The CDR3 contains 15 residues. Germline CDR1 is SGDLS and CDR2 is YYNGEE.

The V call is TRBV5-5, the J call TRBJ1-5; D might be TRBD1 (6 bases). Trimming took 4 bases from V and 4 from J, leaving 15 bases between them. The CDR3 contains 15 residues. CDR1 and CDR2 from the germline V gene are SGHKS and YYEKEE (reference sequence). CDR3 sequence: CASSLLRDKNQPQHF. The CDR3 nucleotides are TGTGCCAGCAGCCTACTGCGGGACAAGAATCAGCCCCAGCATTTT.

The V and J genes are TRBV7-2 and TRBJ2-1, with D uncertain. This CDR3 has 15 amino acids. Germline values: CDR1 SGHTA, CDR2 FQGNSA. V was clipped by 1 base and J by 7 bases, with 14 bases between them. Written as DNA, the CDR3 is TGTGCCAGCAGCTTAGTAACACCCTTCAATAATGAGCAGTTCTTC. Residues: CASSLVTPFNNEQFF.

This rearrangement joins TRBV6-6 to TRBJ1-5; 7 bases map to TRBD1. Trimming removed 6 bases from V and 4 bases from J; junction bases left unmatched: 3. Germline V gene data show CDR1 as MNHNY and CDR2 as SVGAGI (reference sequence). This CDR3 is 13 amino acids long. The CDR3 DNA follows: TGTGCCAGCAGCGGGACAGTTAATCAGCCCCAGCATTTT. This codes for CASSGTVNQPQHF.

This clonotype was detected a few times. CDR3 sequence: CASSFRRESYEQYF. The CDR3 region has the DNA TGCGCCAGCAGCTTCCGAAGGGAATCCTACGAGCAGTACTTC. V and J are TRBV5-1 and TRBJ2-7; D remains unclear. Germline assignment: CDR1 SGHRS and CDR2 YFSETQ. This CDR3 spans 14 amino acids. Trimming left V 2 bases short and J 1 base short, with 10 bases between.

The V and J genes are TRBV29-1 and TRBJ1-2; TRBD1 aligns across 8 bases. With V trimmed by 3 bases and J by 4 bases, 10 bases remained unmatched. The CDR3 spans 15 residues. Germline-derived CDR1 and CDR2 are SQVTM and ANQGSEA. CDR3 protein: CSVDGSGGVVYGYTF. The CDR3 region has the DNA TGCAGCGTTGACGGGTCAGGGGGCGTCGTCTATGGCTACACCTTC.

This chain uses TRBV20-1 with TRBJ1-5; TRBD1 is a possible D gene (5 bases). The ends were cut back, 5 bases at V and 1 base at J, with 6 bases in the middle. Per germline, CDR1 DFQATT and CDR2 SNEGSKA (reference sequence). The CDR3 loop spans 12 amino acids. The CDR3 DNA is TGCAGTGCTTGGGACAGCAATCAGCCCCAGCATTTT. Residues: CSAWDSNQPQHF.

This clonotype was observed a handful of times. The chain joins TRBV14 to TRBJ2-1; a possible D gene is TRBD2 (5 bases). CDR3 length: 13 amino acids. Per germline, CDR1 SGHDN and CDR2 FVKESK. The V end was cut by 3 bases, the J end by 5 bases, with 8 bases between. In DNA, the CDR3 is TGTGCCAGCAGCCAGACCGGGGACAATGAGCAGTTCTTC. As protein: CASSQTGDNEQFF. The entire variable domain, with the rest obtained from reference TRBV14 and TRBJ2-1, is as follows: EAGVTQFPSHSVIEKGQTVTLRCDPISGHDNLYWYRRVMGKEIKFLLHFVKESKQDESGMPNNRFLAERTGGTYSTLKVQPAELEDSGVYFCASSQTGDNEQFFGPGTRLTVL.

This chain uses TRBV7-2 with TRBJ2-7, with D unresolved. Germline lookup yields CDR1 SGHTA and CDR2 FQGNSA. This CDR3 is 14 amino acids long. Trimming removed 5 bases from V and 5 bases from J, with 16 bases in between. CDR3 DNA sequence: TGTGCCAGCAGCGTAAAAGCCGGACCGCACGAGCAGTACTTC. Its translation: CASSVKAGPHEQYF.

There are a few counts of this clonotype. This sequence joins TRBV9 and TRBJ1-6; no clear D. This CDR3 region has 14 residues. Between the trimmed V and J ends, which lost 0 bases and 4 bases, there was a span of 5 bases. CDR1 is SGDLS and CDR2 is YYNGEE in the germline V gene. In DNA form, the CDR3 reads TGTGCCAGCAGCGTAGAAGGATATAATTCACCCCTCCACTTT. Translation: CASSVEGYNSPLHF.

The chain is built from TRBV7-9 and TRBJ1-1; D unclear. The germline gives CDR1 SEHNR, CDR2 FQNEAQ (reference sequence). The CDR3 extends over 14 amino acids. The germline V and J ends were trimmed by 1 base and 4 bases, with 10 bases remaining between them. The CDR3 DNA is TGTGCCAGCAGCTTAGGAGGTGCCCGCACTGAAGCTTTCTTT. Protein product: CASSLGGARTEAFF.

V gene TRBV21-1 combines with J gene TRBJ1-2; the table's TRBD1 call for D was not verified on the DNA. TRBV21-1 is a documented pseudogene. The CDR3 is 15 residues long. CDR3 nucleotide sequence: TGTGCCAGCAGCAGATGGGGAAGACAGTACTATGGCTACACCTTC. This sequence encodes CASSRWGRQYYGYTF.

This rearrangement joins TRBV5-6 to TRBJ1-2; the D gene is possibly TRBD1 (6 bases). Per germline, CDR1 SGHDT and CDR2 YYEEEE. The CDR3 spans 13 residues. V shed 4 bases and J shed 6 bases, with 13 bases lying between them. CDR3 protein: CASSATGSDGYTF. CDR3 coding DNA: TGTGCCAGCAGCGCAACAGGGTCCGATGGCTACACCTTC.

This clonotype was counted only a few times. The chain combines TRBV29-1 with TRBJ2-7; D perhaps matches TRBD1 (6 bases). Between the trimmed V and J ends, which lost 4 bases and 6 bases, there was a span of 13 bases. The CDR3 contains 12 residues. Germline V lookup: CDR1 SQVTM, CDR2 ANQGSEA. The CDR3 reads CSVVTGIGEQYF. The CDR3 DNA follows: TGCAGCGTTGTTACAGGGATCGGCGAGCAGTACTTC.

This clonotype came up a few times. V and J are TRBV4-2 and TRBJ2-3; D might be TRBD1 (6 bases). Trimming cost V 5 bases and J 7 bases, with 13 bases left between them. The CDR3 sequence is 13 residues long. Germline lookup yields CDR1 LGHNA and CDR2 YNFKEQ. The CDR3 spells CASSSHRAYTQYF. In DNA, the CDR3 is TGTGCCAGCAGCTCCCACAGGGCGTATACGCAGTATTTT.

This clonotype has a handful of counts. The rearrangement joins TRBV29-1 to TRBJ2-1, with 10 bases matching TRBD2. CDR1 and CDR2 from the germline V gene are SQVTM and ANQGSEA. After removal of 6 bases from V and 3 bases from J, the junction contained 5 bases not matched to a gene. The length of the CDR3 is 14 residues. Here the CDR3 reads CSVNSGRLYNEQFF. The CDR3 region has the DNA TGCAGCGTGAATAGCGGGAGGCTCTACAATGAGCAGTTCTTC.

The CDR3 region has the DNA TGTGCCGGCAGGAGGAGTGCCTACAGGGCCGGTGGCTACACCTTC. Translated: CAGRRSAYRAGGYTF. The chain has TRBV30 and TRBJ1-2; D possibly corresponds to TRBD1 (6 bases). In germline, CDR1 is GTSNPN, CDR2 SVGIG (reference sequence). CDR3 size: 15 residues. V was trimmed by 8 bases and J by 7 bases, leaving 26 bases between them.

The V gene is TRBV28, the J gene TRBJ2-7; D could derive from TRBD1 or TRBD2 (6 bases each). The tail of the sequence fits TRBJ2-5 better, so the J call may be wrong. This CDR3 has 14 amino acids. From germline, CDR1 is MDHEN and CDR2 SYDVKM. The DNA for the CDR3 is TGTGCCAGCAATCCAGTCGGGGGCTGGGAGACCCAGTACTTC. Residues: CASNPVGGWETQYF.

This clonotype has more than one count but fewer than ten. V is TRBV27 and J is TRBJ2-5, with TRBD1 identical over 9 bases. The J call may be mistaken, given a closer DNA end match to TRBJ2-7. This CDR3 region has 16 residues. CDR1 is MNHEY and CDR2 is SMNVEV in the germline V gene (reference sequence). The CDR3 spells CASSLTPGTGIYEQYF. In DNA, the CDR3 is TGTGCCAGCAGTTTGACACCCGGGACAGGGATTTACGAGCAGTACTTC.